This T cell receptor (beta chain) appears in the sequencing data of a study of response to subunit inactivated influenza vaccine. This clonotype was counted a few times. The antigen is undetermined. TCRdb itself ran the RT-PCR reads through MiXCR, one entry per CDR3 protein. The sample consists of 450,000 to 550,000 distinct CDR3 sequences, less than 30% of them appearing once. The length of the CDR3 is 17 residues. The germline V gene has CDR1 SGHRS and CDR2 YFSETQ. The V gene end was trimmed by 4 bases and the J gene end by 0 bases; junction bases not matched to a gene: 12. General observations from the study: Each seasonal influenza vaccination, the authors suggested, recruits few new T cells.

The sequence was obtained from a man aged 50-60 years who received an inactivated influenza vaccine. This chain joins TRBV5-1 and TRBJ2-7; 8 nucleotides match TRBD2. The input for sequencing was CD4+ T cells sorted from PBMCs, taken more than 4 days after vaccination. CDR3 loop: CASSAVYSGTSSYEQYF. For the CDR3, the DNA is TGCGCCAGCAGCGCCGTGTATTCCGGGACTAGCTCCTACGAGCAGTACTTC. Based on the CDR3 plus reference TRBV5-1 and TRBJ2-7, the full variable domain is KAGVTQTPRYLIKTRGQQVTLSCSPISGHRSVSWYQQTPGQGLQFLFEYFSETQRNKGNFPGRFSGRQFSNSRSEMNVSTLELGDSALYLCASSAVYSGTSSYEQYFGPGTRLTVT.